This TCR beta chain appears in the sequencing data of a study of T cell repertoires in cytomegalovirus infection. Study background: Evidence of both CMV infection and a matching HLA type came from public TCR beta signatures.

Study-level points and caveats: CMV-specific HLA-C-restricted TCR beta clonotypes dominated the ex vivo response.

This clonotype has ten or more counts. Its antigen is not identified. The germline V gene has CDR1 SEHNR and CDR2 FQNEAQ (reference sequence). The length of the CDR3 is 13 residues. Deletions cut 5 bases from V and 4 bases from J, with 11 bases between. TCRdb processed the reads anew with MiXCR; each CDR3 protein has one entry. Of approximately 500,000 distinct CDR3 sequences detected, approximately 15% appear once; the ten largest clones hold 20% to 30%. The chain uses TRBV7-9 and TRBJ1-2; a possible D gene is TRBD1 (6 bases). Sequencing was done on a sample of CD8+ T cells from PBMCs. The origin of this receptor is a human donor in good health (CMV status not recorded). Some clones in this sample may be carry-over from other donors' samples. The DNA of the CDR3 is TGTGCCAGCAGCCTCGGACAGCCCTATGGCTACACCTTC. Its protein is CASSLGQPYGYTF.